This TCR beta chain comes out of a study of Ad26.COV2.S vaccination and SARS-CoV-2 variants. In the study overall: Participants got Ad26.COV2.S intramuscularly, once or twice 56 days apart.

Indicated treatment: roughly 19 received Ad26.COV2.S at low or high dose, single or two shots; about five received placebo; per-sample allocation not given. Day 63 following the first vaccine or placebo injection was when the samples were taken. Profiling relied on immunoSEQ multiplex PCR, and the TCRdb table lists in-frame clones only, not all of them. This table has around 420,000 clones, 70% to 90% appearing once. In germline, CDR1 is KGHSH, CDR2 LQKENI. CDR3 length equals 14 residues. J gave up 5 bases and V 6 bases, and 6 bases lay outside the gene matches. The source is a person aged 18 to 65 who received the Ad26.COV2.S COVID-19 vaccine or a placebo. The chain joins TRBV18 to TRBJ2-1; the match to TRBD1 covers 8 bases. Sequenced here: peripheral blood, sampled in a trial of Ad26.COV2.S vaccine versus placebo. The DNA of the CDR3 is TGTGCCAGCTCCTACGGGACAGGCCACAATGAGCAGTTCTTC. It translates to CASSYGTGHNEQFF.